This T cell receptor (beta chain) is from a study of CD8 T cells in ankylosing spondylitis. Points from the study as a whole: Typical of ankylosing spondylitis blood, it appeared, was a TCR beta motif of under 10 highly homologous variants. CD8+ disease-linked clones were present at relatively low frequencies in blood. Significant enrichment of disease-linked clones was reportedly seen in matched ankylosing spondylitis synovial fluid.

Comment on this clonotype: Its antigen is unknown.

The CDR3 is 16 amino acids. Trimming shortened V by 4 bases and J by 8 bases, and 21 bases separated the two germline ends. The germline V gene has CDR1 SGHTA and CDR2 FQGNSA. 5'-RACE, quantitative and with molecular barcodes, yielded the TCR beta libraries. One entry per CDR3 protein, called by TCRdb with MiXCR from the 5' RACE reads. The data hold 700,000 to 1,000,000 distinct CDR3 sequences, with about an eighth observed a single time. The V gene is TRBV7-2, the J gene TRBJ2-4, with D possibly matching TRBD1 (5 bases). Material: blood, either unsorted or a sorted T cell fraction (not recorded which). This clonotype was sampled from a male donor with ankylosing spondylitis. CDR3: CASSSRLRQLGDIQYF. The DNA for the CDR3 is TGTGCCAGCAGCTCCCGCTTACGACAGCTTGGGGACATTCAGTACTTC.